The 28 T cell receptor beta chains presented below share a single source sample, sequenced in a study (dated by TCRdb to the mid-2010s). Library prep was done by RT-PCR. Sequenced on an Illumina MiSeq. TCRdb trimmed public reads at Q25 via fastp, called clones via MiXCR and kept in-frame beta chains. Under each unique CDR3 protein, matching rows form one entry showing the most common genes and DNA. The sample table records about 680,000 distinct CDR3 sequences; 14% of these occur just once. The ten largest clones represent about 3.6% of the sample. The specimen sequenced was memory CD4+ T cells from blood. All receptors derive from a female donor in good health, serving as a healthy control.

The chain employs TRBV5-6 and TRBJ1-4; D possibly corresponds to TRBD1 (6 bases). Germline loops: CDR1 SGHDT, CDR2 YYEEEE. The CDR3 is made up of 15 amino acids. V was trimmed by 1 base and J by 8 bases, leaving 15 bases between them. CDR3 nucleotide sequence: TGTGCCAGCAGCTTGAGTGGGGGGCCGGAGGAAAAACTGTTTTTT. Translated: CASSLSGGPEEKLFF.

A few counts support this clonotype. The chain couples TRBV20-1 to TRBJ1-1; D is uncertain. CDR3 length equals 12 residues. The germline V gene has CDR1 DFQATT and CDR2 SNEGSKA (reference sequence). The V and J ends lost 5 bases and 1 base respectively, with 8 bases between them. As DNA, the CDR3 is TGCAGTGCTTTTGGTGCGAACACTGAAGCTTTCTTT. Protein product: CSAFGANTEAFF.

This clonotype showed up many times. V and J are TRBV7-2 and TRBJ2-3; D tentatively reads TRBD1 or TRBD2 (5 bases each). CDR1 and CDR2 from the germline V gene are SGHTA and FQGNSA. This CDR3 comprises 16 residues. The ends were cut back, 3 bases at V and 8 bases at J, with 21 bases in the middle. The CDR3 region is CASSFSVLEDQGTQYF. The CDR3 DNA follows: TGTGCCAGCAGCTTTTCTGTCTTGGAGGATCAGGGTACGCAGTATTTT.

In its sample, this clonotype was seen many times. The chain has TRBV5-1 and TRBJ1-1; the D gene is possibly TRBD1 (5 bases). Per the germline V gene, CDR1 is SGHRS and CDR2 is YFSETQ. The CDR3 consists of 16 residues. Trimming cost V 3 bases and J 4 bases, with 19 bases left between them. Written as DNA, the CDR3 is TGCGCCAGCAGCTCGTCACCCTTTGAGGGGTCCACTGAAGCTTTCTTT. Amino acid sequence: CASSSSPFEGSTEAFF.

For this clonotype: A much larger clonotype is one base distant, so this may be a read error. This is likely a read error, given that the CDR3 carries no conserved phenylalanine or tryptophan at its end. The J gene is TRBJ2-3, the V gene TRBV29-1; D gene uncertain. CDR1 is SQVTM and CDR2 is ANQGSEA in the germline V gene. V lost 3 bases, J lost 8 bases, and 18 bases lay in between. The CDR3 extends over 14 amino acids. In DNA form, the CDR3 reads TGCAGCGTTGACCAGGACCGCTATCCTTTTACGCAGTATTAT. It yields the protein CSVDQDRYPFTQYY.

This chain joins TRBV7-2 and TRBJ2-1; TRBD1 might be the D (7 bases). The ends were cut back, 2 bases at V and 10 bases at J, with 21 bases in the middle. This CDR3 spans 16 amino acids. Germline V gene lookup returns CDR1 SGHTA and CDR2 FQGNSA. As DNA, the CDR3 is TGTGCCAGCAGCTTATTGGTGGGAGGAAGAGGGGGCGAGCAGTTCTTC. Amino acids: CASSLLVGGRGGEQFF.

This chain links TRBV20-1 with TRBJ2-7; possibly TRBD1 or TRBD2 for D (5 bases each). CDR1 is DFQATT, CDR2 SNEGSKA, per germline (reference sequence). The CDR3 is 14 amino acids. Trimming pared 4 bases from V and 1 base from J, leaving 14 bases between. The CDR3 reads CSATTGGASYEQYF. The CDR3 DNA sequence: TGCAGTGCTACCACAGGAGGAGCATCCTACGAGCAGTACTTC.

The chain carries TRBV5-6 and TRBJ1-4; TRBD1 matches at 7 bases. CDR3 length equals 16 residues. Germline CDR1 reads SGHDT; CDR2 reads YYEEEE. Trimming cost V 0 bases and J 5 bases; bases outside gene matches: 7. The CDR3 DNA reads as TGTGCCAGCAGCTTGGCACGCGGGACAGCGAATGAAAAACTGTTTTTT. Amino acid sequence: CASSLARGTANEKLFF.

The chain uses TRBV7-6 and TRBJ2-7, with 8 bases matching TRBD1. Trimming at V came to 7 bases and at J to 2 bases, leaving 10 bases not matched to a gene. Per the germline V gene, CDR1 is SGHVS and CDR2 is FNYEAQ. The CDR3 consists of 15 residues. CDR3 sequence: CASTPDREGTYEQYF. The CDR3 DNA is TGTGCCAGCACCCCGGACAGGGAAGGGACCTACGAGCAGTACTTC. Drawing the rest from reference TRBV7-6 and TRBJ2-7, the complete variable domain is GAGVSQSPRYKVTKRGQDVALRCDPISGHVSLYWYRQALGQGPEFLTYFNYEAQQDKSGLPNDRFSAERPEGSISTLTIQRTEQRDSAMYRCASTPDREGTYEQYFGPGTRLTVT.

This clonotype was seen ten or more times. DNA for the CDR3: TGCAGCGTTGTTTGGCTGTCCTACGAGCAGTACTTC. Translation gives CSVVWLSYEQYF. The gene calls are TRBV29-1 and TRBJ2-7, with D unclear. The CDR3 loop spans 12 amino acids. V was cut by 4 bases and J by 1 base, with 8 bases left in between. Germline CDR1 is SQVTM and CDR2 is ANQGSEA.

Ten or more counts support this clonotype. The rearrangement links TRBV28 to TRBJ2-7, with TRBD2 as a possible D gene (6 bases). Germline V lookup: CDR1 MDHEN, CDR2 SYDVKM. V lost 2 bases to trimming and J lost 4 bases, with 12 bases between them. The CDR3 length is 14 residues. The CDR3 DNA is TGTGCCAGCAGTTTAGAGGGACTGATATACGAGCAGTACTTC. This translates into CASSLEGLIYEQYF.

This clonotype has only a few counts. For the CDR3, the DNA is TGTGCCAGCAGCCAAGATAGTCAGGAAAATGAAAAACTGTTTTTT. It translates to CASSQDSQENEKLFF. This rearrangement joins TRBV4-2 to TRBJ1-4; no firm D call. Germline-derived CDR1 and CDR2 are LGHNA and YNFKEQ. The CDR3 spans 15 residues. V lost 0 bases and J 5 bases, leaving 10 bases between the germline ends.

The rearrangement links TRBV20-1 to TRBJ1-1; 7 bases line up with TRBD1. V lost 1 base to trimming and J lost 11 bases; unmatched junction nucleotides: 4. The CDR3 runs 11 residues. Germline-derived CDR1 and CDR2 are DFQATT and SNEGSKA (reference sequence). CDR3 sequence reads: CSARVDRDAFF. The DNA of the CDR3 is TGCAGTGCTAGAGTAGACAGGGACGCTTTCTTT.

This clonotype was observed a few times. V and J are TRBV10-3 and TRBJ2-7, with TRBD2 matching over 13 bases. CDR1 and CDR2 from the germline V gene are ENHRY and SYGVKD. With V trimmed by 6 bases and J by 2 bases, 1 base remained unmatched. CDR3 size: 14 residues. The DNA of the CDR3 is TGTGCCATCAGCACTAGCGGGGGGGCCTACGAGCAGTACTTC. Encoded protein: CAISTSGGAYEQYF.

This chain joins TRBV5-1 and TRBJ2-3, with a tentative D call TRBD1 (5 bases). In germline, CDR1 is SGHRS, CDR2 YFSETQ. The ends were cut back, 7 bases at V and 2 bases at J, with 17 bases in the middle. CDR3 size: 15 residues. The CDR3 loop reads CASGQAVITTDTQYF. In DNA, the CDR3 is TGCGCCAGCGGACAAGCAGTAATAACCACAGATACGCAGTATTTT.

This clonotype was picked up a small number of times. This chain joins TRBV4-3 and TRBJ1-3; D is undetermined. The germline V gene has CDR1 LGHNA and CDR2 YSLEER. The CDR3 has 16 amino acids. Trimming pared 2 bases from V and 0 bases from J, leaving 11 bases between. The CDR3 protein is CASSQRNRRSGNTIYF. The DNA for the CDR3 is TGCGCCAGCAGCCAACGGAATCGACGCTCTGGAAACACCATATATTTT.

This clonotype was seen a handful of times. The J gene is TRBJ1-2, the V gene TRBV12-3 or TRBV12-4; no definite D call. The CDR3 has 12 residues. Trimming pared 4 bases from V and 8 bases from J, leaving 11 bases between. The CDR3 is CASSSGSLGYTF. CDR3 nucleotides: TGTGCCAGCAGTTCGGGTTCGTTGGGCTACACCTTC.

The chain joins TRBV19 to TRBJ2-1; no clear D gene. V was clipped by 6 bases and J by 6 bases, with 15 bases between them. Germline V gives CDR1 LNHDA, CDR2 SQIVND (reference sequence). CDR3 length equals 14 residues. This CDR3 reads CASRILGHGNEQFF. Written as DNA, the CDR3 is TGTGCCAGTAGAATTCTGGGTCATGGCAATGAGCAGTTCTTC.

This clonotype was seen a handful of times. V is TRBV30 and J is TRBJ1-2, with D perhaps matching TRBD1 (5 bases). The V end was cut by 0 bases, the J end by 7 bases, with 21 bases between. Germline CDR1 and CDR2: GTSNPN and SVGIG (reference sequence). The CDR3 spans 16 residues. DNA of the CDR3: TGTGCCTGGAGTGTCGGAGGGGCAGTCGGCACCTTTGGCTACACCTTC. Amino acids: CAWSVGGAVGTFGYTF.

This clonotype was found a few times. CDR3 amino acids: CASSFQPSDRVSEKRETQYF. The CDR3 DNA reads TGTGCCAGCAGCTTTCAGCCAAGCGACAGGGTCAGCGAAAAAAGAGAGACCCAGTACTTC. V is TRBV7-6 and J is TRBJ2-5, with 7 bases matching TRBD1. Trimming cost V 3 bases and J 4 bases; bases outside gene matches: 23. The CDR3 has 20 residues. CDR1 is SGHVS and CDR2 is FNYEAQ in the germline V gene.

This clonotype was found a few times. The chain uses TRBV24-1 and TRBJ1-1; 8 bases match TRBD1. The CDR3 covers 15 residues. The trim removed 5 bases at V and 3 bases at J, leaving 7 bases unmatched. The germline CDR1 and CDR2 sequences are KGHDR and SFDVKD. CDR3 sequence: CATSGRQGTDTEAFF. The DNA for the CDR3 is TGTGCCACCAGTGGCAGACAGGGGACGGACACTGAAGCTTTCTTT.

This clonotype was counted between two and nine times. The rearrangement uses TRBV20-1 and TRBJ2-3, with D unresolved. V was clipped by 1 base and J by 3 bases, with 20 bases between them. Germline CDR1 is DFQATT and CDR2 is SNEGSKA (reference sequence). This CDR3 region has 17 residues. The CDR3 DNA reads as TGCAGTGCTAGAGGTGGCGACAAGCAAACCTCGACAGATACGCAGTATTTT. Amino acids: CSARGGDKQTSTDTQYF.

The chain has TRBV9 and TRBJ2-1; 10 bases agree with TRBD2. Germline V CDR1 and CDR2: SGDLS, YYNGEE. The CDR3 totals 16 residues. V shed 0 bases and J 4 bases; nucleotides not matched to a gene: 4. The CDR3 DNA sequence: TGTGCCAGCAGCGTAGGGGAACTAGCGGGGTACAATGAGCAGTTCTTC. Protein product: CASSVGELAGYNEQFF.

This clonotype was found many times. The chain employs TRBV29-1 and TRBJ1-2; no clear D gene. This CDR3 has 15 residues. V was pared by 1 base and J by 4 bases, with 16 bases between. Per the germline V gene, CDR1 is SQVTM and CDR2 is ANQGSEA. The CDR3 nucleotides are TGCAGCGTTGAAGTGGAGAAAGGGCTGGCCTATGGCTACACCTTC. Encoded protein: CSVEVEKGLAYGYTF. The full variable domain, in which reference TRBV29-1 and TRBJ1-2 provide the parts outside the CDR3, is SAVISQKPSRDICQRGTSLTIQCQVDSQVTMMFWYRQQPGQSLTLIATANQGSEATYESGFVIDKFPISRPNLTFSTLTVSNMSPEDSSIYLCSVEVEKGLAYGYTFGSGTRLTVV.

This clonotype was observed a few times. The chain joins TRBV7-2 to TRBJ1-4; D remains unclear. Germline V lookup: CDR1 SGHTA, CDR2 FQGNSA. Between the trimmed V and J ends, which lost 1 base and 1 base, there was a span of 4 bases. This CDR3 comprises 14 residues. CDR3 DNA sequence: TGTGCCAGCAGCTTAGAGCTAACTAATGAAAAACTGTTTTTT. Encoded protein: CASSLELTNEKLFF.

There are a few counts of this clonotype. The chain employs TRBV30 and TRBJ2-1; 7 nucleotides align to TRBD2. Losses at the gene ends were 4 bases for V and 5 bases for J; bases not matched to a gene: 11. The CDR3 runs to 15 residues. Looked up from germline, CDR1 is GTSNPN and CDR2 is SVGIG (reference sequence). The CDR3 DNA follows: TGTGCCTGGACGCATGGGGCGGGAGTGCACAATGAGCAGTTCTTC. Its translation: CAWTHGAGVHNEQFF.

This clonotype was found a few times. This sequence joins TRBV11-1 and TRBJ1-2, with D hard to call. CDR3 length equals 13 residues. V was pared by 5 bases and J by 3 bases, with 10 bases between. Germline assignment: CDR1 SGHAT and CDR2 FQDESV (reference sequence). CDR3 amino acids: CASSTNADYGYTF. CDR3 DNA sequence: TGTGCCAGCAGCACCAACGCCGACTATGGCTACACCTTC.

Many counts were recorded for this clonotype. This chain uses TRBV20-1 with TRBJ2-7; D may match TRBD1 or TRBD2 (6 bases each). The CDR3 contains 13 residues. V dropped 5 bases and J dropped 4 bases, with 15 bases sitting between them. Germline CDR1 and CDR2: DFQATT and SNEGSKA (reference sequence). CDR3 bases: TGCAGTGCTCGGGGGCTAGCCTCTTACGAGCAGTACTTC. Its protein product is CSARGLASYEQYF.